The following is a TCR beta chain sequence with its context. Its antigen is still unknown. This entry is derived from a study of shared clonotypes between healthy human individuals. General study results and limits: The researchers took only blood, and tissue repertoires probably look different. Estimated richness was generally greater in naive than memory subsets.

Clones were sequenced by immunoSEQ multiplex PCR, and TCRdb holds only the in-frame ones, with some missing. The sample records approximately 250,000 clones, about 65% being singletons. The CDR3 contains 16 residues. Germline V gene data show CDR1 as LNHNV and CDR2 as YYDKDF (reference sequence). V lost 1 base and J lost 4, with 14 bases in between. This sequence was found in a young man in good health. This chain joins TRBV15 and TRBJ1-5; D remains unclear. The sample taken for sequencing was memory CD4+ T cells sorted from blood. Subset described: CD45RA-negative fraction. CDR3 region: CATSRAYADWNQPQHF. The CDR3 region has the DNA TGTGCCACCAGCAGAGCCTACGCGGATTGGAATCAGCCCCAGCATTTT.